This T cell receptor (beta chain) was sequenced in a study of long-term antiretroviral therapy in people with HIV. Regarding the study as a whole: Relative to control repertoires, HIV repertoires exhibited narrower CDR3 length ranges.

Of note for this clone: What it binds is unknown.

The V gene end was trimmed by 3 bases and the J gene end by 1 base; junction bases not matched to a gene: 2. The CDR3 is 13 residues long. The germline V gene has CDR1 SQVTM and CDR2 ANQGSEA. This was the immunoSEQ v3.0 assay at survey level. Generated by immunoSEQ multiplex PCR, the TCRdb table keeps only in-frame clones and is missing some. The sample holds roughly 36,000 clones, around 83% seen once. The V call is TRBV29-1, the J call TRBJ2-5, with TRBD1 identical over 7 bases. This material consisted of unsorted PBMCs, taken roughly 2.9 years before starting antiretroviral therapy. This sequence originates from a woman between 25 and 40 years old with HIV. The DNA of the CDR3 is TGCAGCGTTGAGGGGACAGTCCAAGAGACCCAGTACTTC. As protein: CSVEGTVQETQYF.